This entry is about one T cell receptor (beta chain). RNA transcripts provided the source from which TCR beta CDR3 regions were amplified. Using the HTBI primer set, a first-round RT-PCR was run on the TCR CDR3. Each CDR3 protein is one row after TCRdb ran MiXCR on the multiplex PCR reads. The sample has 310,000 or so distinct CDR3 sequences, over 15% seen once. This specimen comes from a study of T cells in Graves' hyperthyroidism and ophthalmopathy. CDR1 SGHRS and CDR2 YFSETQ come from the germline V gene. The CDR3 has 14 residues. The ends were cut back, 1 base at V and 2 bases at J, with 7 bases in the middle.

The sample comprised blood. The receptor was derived from a woman between 55 and 75 years old with Graves' ophthalmopathy. The rearrangement links TRBV5-1 to TRBJ1-5, with no clear D. The CDR3 region has the DNA TGCGCCAGCAGCTTGTGGAGTGGCAATCAGCCCCAGCATTTT. Translation: CASSLWSGNQPQHF.